The clone carrying this T cell receptor (beta chain) was found many times. What it binds is unknown. The data stem from a study of metastatic and nonmetastatic thyroid tumors. In the study overall: Patients with malignant and benign thyroid disease provided blood and tumor or nodule tissue, whose repertoires were compared. Notes on the study in general: Reports indicated that malignant thyroid tumors showed significantly higher TCR beta diversity than benign nodules did, in blood and tumor.

No patient received treatment before thyroid surgery. Authors' processing steps: Differences in CDR3 between clinicopathological groups were drawn on to build a classifier intended to discriminate distant-metastatic papillary thyroid cancer patients. With MiXCR, TCRdb called clones anew from the PCR reads. It is TCRdb's table, rather than the study itself, that gives the V and J calls and clone size. The sample has 20,000 to 25,000 clones, less than 25% seen once. This clonotype was obtained from a female donor with papillary thyroid cancer or a benign thyroid nodule (not recorded which). Some clones in this sample may be carry-over from other donors' samples. Input material: blood.

CDR3 residues: CPILGRDLTDTQYF. The CDR3 DNA follows: TGCCCAATTCTGGGCCGGGACCTCACAGATACGCAGTATTTT. The chain uses TRBV20-1 and TRBJ2-3; D could derive from TRBD1 or TRBD2 (5 bases each). Germline loops: CDR1 DFQATT, CDR2 SNEGSKA (reference sequence). The CDR3 covers 14 residues.